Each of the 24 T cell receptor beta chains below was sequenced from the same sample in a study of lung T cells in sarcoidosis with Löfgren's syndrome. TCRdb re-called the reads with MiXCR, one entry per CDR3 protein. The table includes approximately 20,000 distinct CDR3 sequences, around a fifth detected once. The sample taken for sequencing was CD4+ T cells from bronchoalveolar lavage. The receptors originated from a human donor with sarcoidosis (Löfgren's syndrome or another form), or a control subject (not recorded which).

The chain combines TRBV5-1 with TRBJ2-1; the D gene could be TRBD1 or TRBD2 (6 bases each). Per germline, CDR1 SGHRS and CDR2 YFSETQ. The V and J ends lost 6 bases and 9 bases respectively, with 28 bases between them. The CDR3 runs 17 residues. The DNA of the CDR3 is TGCGCCAGCACCCCCGTGAGGGGGGCGCATATAGGCGGTGAGCAGTTCTTC. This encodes CASTPVRGAHIGGEQFF.

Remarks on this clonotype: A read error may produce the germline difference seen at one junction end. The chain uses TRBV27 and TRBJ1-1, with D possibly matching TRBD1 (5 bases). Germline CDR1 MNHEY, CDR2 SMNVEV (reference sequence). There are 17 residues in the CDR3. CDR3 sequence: CASTRVTGVGLDTGAFF. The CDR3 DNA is TGTGCCAGCACACGCGTTACGGGCGTGGGGTTGGACACTGGAGCTTTCTTT.

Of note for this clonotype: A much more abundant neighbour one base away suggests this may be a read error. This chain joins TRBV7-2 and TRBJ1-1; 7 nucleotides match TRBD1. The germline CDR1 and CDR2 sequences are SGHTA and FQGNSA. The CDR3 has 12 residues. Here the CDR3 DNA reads TGTTCCAGCAGCCGGGACAGCACTGAAGCTTTCTTT. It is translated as CSSSRDSTEAFF.

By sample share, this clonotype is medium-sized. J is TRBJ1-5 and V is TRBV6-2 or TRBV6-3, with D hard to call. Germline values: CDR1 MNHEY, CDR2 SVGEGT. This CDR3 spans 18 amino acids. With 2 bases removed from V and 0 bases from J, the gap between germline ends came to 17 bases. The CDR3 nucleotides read TGTGCCAGCAGTTACCAACTCGGTGACGAGCCTAGCAATCAGCCCCAGCATTTT. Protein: CASSYQLGDEPSNQPQHF.

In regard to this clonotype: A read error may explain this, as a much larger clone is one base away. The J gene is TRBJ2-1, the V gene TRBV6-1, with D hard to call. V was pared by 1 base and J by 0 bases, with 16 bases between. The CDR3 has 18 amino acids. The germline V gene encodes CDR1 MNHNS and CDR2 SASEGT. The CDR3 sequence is CASSEGFSSDISYNEQFF. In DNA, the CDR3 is TGTGCCAGCAGTGAAGGTTTCTCTTCCGACATCTCCTACAATGAGCAGTTCTTC.

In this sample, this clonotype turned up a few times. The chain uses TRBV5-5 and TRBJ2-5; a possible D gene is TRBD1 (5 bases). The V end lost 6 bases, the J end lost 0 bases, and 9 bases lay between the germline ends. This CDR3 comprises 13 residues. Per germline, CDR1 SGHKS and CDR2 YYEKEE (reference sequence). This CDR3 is CASTRQNQETQYF. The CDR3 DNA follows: TGTGCCAGCACCAGACAGAACCAAGAGACCCAGTACTTC.

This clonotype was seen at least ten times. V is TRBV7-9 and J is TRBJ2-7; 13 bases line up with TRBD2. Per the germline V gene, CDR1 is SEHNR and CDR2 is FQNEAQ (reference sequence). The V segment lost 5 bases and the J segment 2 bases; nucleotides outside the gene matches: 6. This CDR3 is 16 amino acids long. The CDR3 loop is CASSPGLAGLAYEQYF. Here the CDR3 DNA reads TGTGCCAGCAGCCCGGGACTAGCGGGACTAGCCTACGAGCAGTACTTC.

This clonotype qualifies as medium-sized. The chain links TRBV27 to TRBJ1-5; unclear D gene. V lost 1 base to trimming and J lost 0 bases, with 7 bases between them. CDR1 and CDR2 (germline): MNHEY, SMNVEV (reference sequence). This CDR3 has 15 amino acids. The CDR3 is CASSLYALSNQPQHF. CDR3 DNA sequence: TGTGCCAGCAGTTTATACGCTCTTAGCAATCAGCCCCAGCATTTT.

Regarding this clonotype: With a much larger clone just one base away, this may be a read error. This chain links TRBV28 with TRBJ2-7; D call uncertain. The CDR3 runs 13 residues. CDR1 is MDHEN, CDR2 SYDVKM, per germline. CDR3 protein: CASSPTHSYGQYF. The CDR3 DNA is TGTGCCAGCAGCCCCACCCATTCTTACGGGCAGTACTTC.

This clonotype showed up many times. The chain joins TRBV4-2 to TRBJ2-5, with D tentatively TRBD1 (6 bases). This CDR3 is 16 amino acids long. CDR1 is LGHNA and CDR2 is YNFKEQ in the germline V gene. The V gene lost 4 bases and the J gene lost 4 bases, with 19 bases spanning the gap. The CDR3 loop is CASSPWTQGKLETQYF. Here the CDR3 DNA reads TGTGCCAGCAGCCCTTGGACACAGGGTAAATTAGAGACCCAGTACTTC.

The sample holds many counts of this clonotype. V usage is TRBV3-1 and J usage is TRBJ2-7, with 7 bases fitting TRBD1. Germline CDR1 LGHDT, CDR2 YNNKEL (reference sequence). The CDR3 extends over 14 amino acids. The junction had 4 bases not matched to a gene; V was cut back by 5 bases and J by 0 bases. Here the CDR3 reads CASSTRQGSYEQYF. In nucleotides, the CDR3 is TGTGCCAGCAGCACCCGACAGGGCTCCTACGAGCAGTACTTC.

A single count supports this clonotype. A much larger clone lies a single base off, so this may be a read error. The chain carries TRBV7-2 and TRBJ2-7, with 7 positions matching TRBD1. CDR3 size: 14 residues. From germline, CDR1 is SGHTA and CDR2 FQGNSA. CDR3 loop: CASRPGQPTYEQHF. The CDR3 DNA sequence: TGTGCCAGCAGACCGGGACAGCCAACCTACGAGCAGCACTTC.

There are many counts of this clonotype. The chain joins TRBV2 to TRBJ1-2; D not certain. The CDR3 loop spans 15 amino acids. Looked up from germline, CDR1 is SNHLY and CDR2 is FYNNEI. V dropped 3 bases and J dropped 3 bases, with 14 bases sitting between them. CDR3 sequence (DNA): TGTGCCAGCAGTGAGGGGTTCGAGATGCACTATGGCTACACCTTC. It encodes CASSEGFEMHYGYTF.

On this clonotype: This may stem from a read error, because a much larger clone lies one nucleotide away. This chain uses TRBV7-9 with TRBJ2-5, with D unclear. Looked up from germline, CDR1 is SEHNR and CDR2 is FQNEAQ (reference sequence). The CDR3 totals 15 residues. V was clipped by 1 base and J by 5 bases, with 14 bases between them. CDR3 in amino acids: CASSLVSGRGETQYF. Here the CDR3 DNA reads TGTGCCAGCAGCTTAGTGTCGGGTAGAGGTGAGACCCAGTACTTC.

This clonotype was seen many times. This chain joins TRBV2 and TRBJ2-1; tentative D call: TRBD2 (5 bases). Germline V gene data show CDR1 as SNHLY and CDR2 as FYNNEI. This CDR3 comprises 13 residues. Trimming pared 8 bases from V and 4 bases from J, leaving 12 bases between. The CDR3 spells CASGRDRYNEQFF. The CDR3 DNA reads TGTGCCAGCGGCCGGGATCGGTACAATGAGCAGTTCTTC.

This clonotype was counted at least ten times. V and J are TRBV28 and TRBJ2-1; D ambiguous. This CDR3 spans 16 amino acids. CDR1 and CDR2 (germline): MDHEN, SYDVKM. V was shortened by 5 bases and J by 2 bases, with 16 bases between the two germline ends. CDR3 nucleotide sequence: TGTGCCAGCAGTCCAGATTTTAGGCACCCCTACAATGAGCAGTTCTTC. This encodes CASSPDFRHPYNEQFF. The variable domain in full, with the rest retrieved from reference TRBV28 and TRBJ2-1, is DVKVTQSSRYLVKRTGEKVFLECVQDMDHENMFWYRQDPGLGLRLIYFSYDVKMKEKGDIPEGYSVSREKKERFSLILESASTNQTSMYLCASSPDFRHPYNEQFFGPGTRLTVL.

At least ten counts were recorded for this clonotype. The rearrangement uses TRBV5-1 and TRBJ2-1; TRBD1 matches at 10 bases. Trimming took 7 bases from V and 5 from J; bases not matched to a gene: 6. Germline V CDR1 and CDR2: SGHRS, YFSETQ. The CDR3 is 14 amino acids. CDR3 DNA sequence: TGCGCCAGCGGCCGGGACAGGGGTAACAATGAGCAGTTCTTC. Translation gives CASGRDRGNNEQFF.

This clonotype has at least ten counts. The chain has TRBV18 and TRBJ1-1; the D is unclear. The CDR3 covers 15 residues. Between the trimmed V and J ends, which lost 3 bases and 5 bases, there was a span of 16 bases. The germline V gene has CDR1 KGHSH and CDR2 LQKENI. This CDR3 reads CASSPSIAGETEAFF. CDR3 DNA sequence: TGTGCCAGCTCACCCTCCATAGCGGGAGAGACTGAAGCTTTCTTT.

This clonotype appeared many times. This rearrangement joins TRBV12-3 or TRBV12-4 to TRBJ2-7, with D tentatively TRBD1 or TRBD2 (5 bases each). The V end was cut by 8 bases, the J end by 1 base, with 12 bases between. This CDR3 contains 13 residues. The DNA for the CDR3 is TGTGCCAGCGGGGGACGGACTTCCTACGAGCAGTACTTC. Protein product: CASGGRTSYEQYF.

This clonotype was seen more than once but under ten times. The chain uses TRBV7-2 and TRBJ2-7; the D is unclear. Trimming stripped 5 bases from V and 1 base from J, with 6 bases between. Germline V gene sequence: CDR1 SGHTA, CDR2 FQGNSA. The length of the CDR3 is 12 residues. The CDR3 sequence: CASSRLSYEQYF. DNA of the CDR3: TGTGCCAGCAGCCGTCTTTCCTACGAGCAGTACTTC.

The chain's CDR3 is CASSYSFRGLCEQYF. CDR3 nucleotides: TGTGCCAGCAGTTACTCTTTTAGAGGACTCTGCGAGCAGTACTTC. The chain couples TRBV6-6 to TRBJ2-7; tentative D call: TRBD2 (5 bases). Trimming left V 0 bases short and J 6 bases short, with 15 bases between. The length of the CDR3 is 15 residues. Germline V gene lookup returns CDR1 MNHNY and CDR2 SVGAGI (reference sequence).

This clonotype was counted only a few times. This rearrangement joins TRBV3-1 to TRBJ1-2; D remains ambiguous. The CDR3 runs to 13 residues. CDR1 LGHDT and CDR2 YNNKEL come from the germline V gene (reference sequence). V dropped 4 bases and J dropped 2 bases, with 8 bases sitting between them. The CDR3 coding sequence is TGTGCCAGCAGCCCGGAGAACAACTATGGCTACACCTTC. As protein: CASSPENNYGYTF.

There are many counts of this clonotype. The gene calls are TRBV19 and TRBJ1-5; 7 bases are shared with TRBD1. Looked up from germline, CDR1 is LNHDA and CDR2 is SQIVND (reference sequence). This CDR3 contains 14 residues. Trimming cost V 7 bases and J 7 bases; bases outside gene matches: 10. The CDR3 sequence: CASIEGALGQPQHF. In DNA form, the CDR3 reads TGTGCCAGTATTGAGGGGGCGCTTGGACAGCCCCAGCATTTT.

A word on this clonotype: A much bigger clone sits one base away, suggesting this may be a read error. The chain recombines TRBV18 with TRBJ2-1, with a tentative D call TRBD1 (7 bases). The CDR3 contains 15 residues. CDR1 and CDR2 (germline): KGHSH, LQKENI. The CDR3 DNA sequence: TGTGCCGGCTCACCAACATATCAGGGGGGCAATGAGCAGTTCTTC. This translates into CAGSPTYQGGNEQFF.